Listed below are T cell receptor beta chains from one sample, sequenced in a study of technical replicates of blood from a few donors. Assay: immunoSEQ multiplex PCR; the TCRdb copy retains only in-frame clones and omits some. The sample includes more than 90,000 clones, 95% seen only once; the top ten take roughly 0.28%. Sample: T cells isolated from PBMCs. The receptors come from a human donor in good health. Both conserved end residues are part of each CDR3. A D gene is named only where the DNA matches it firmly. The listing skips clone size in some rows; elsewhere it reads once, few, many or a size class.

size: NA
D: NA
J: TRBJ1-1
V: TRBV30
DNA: TGTGCCCTAAGAGGATACACTGAAGCTTTCTTT
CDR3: CALRGYTEAFF

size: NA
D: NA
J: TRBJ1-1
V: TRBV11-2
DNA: TGTGCCAGCAGCACGCAACAGGGGAACACTGAAGCTTTCTTT
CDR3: CASSTQQGNTEAFF

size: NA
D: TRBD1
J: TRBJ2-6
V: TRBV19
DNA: TGTGCCAGTAGTGGGGGACAGTCTGGGGCCAACGTCCTGACTTTC
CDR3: CASSGGQSGANVLTF

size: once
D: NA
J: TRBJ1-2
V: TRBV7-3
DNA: TGTGCCAGCAGCTTCGGGATAGCCTTTTCTAACTATGGCTACACCTTC
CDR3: CASSFGIAFSNYGYTF

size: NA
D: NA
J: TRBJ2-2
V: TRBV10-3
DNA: TGTGCCATCAGTGTAGGGGGTCGTGGCACCGGGGAGCTGTTTTTT
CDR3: CAISVGGRGTGELFF

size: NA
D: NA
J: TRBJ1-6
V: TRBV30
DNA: TGTGCCTGGGAGGGGGGGGCTGGCGCGTCACCCCTCCACTTT
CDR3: CAWEGGAGASPLHF

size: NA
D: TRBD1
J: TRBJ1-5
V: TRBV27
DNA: TGTGCCAGCAGTTTACAAGGGGGCAGGGGTAGCAATCAGCCCCAGCATTTT
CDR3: CASSLQGGRGSNQPQHF

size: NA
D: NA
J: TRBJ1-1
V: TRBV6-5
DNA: TGTGCCAGCAGCGGAGGGGCTAACACTGAAGCTTTCTTT
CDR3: CASSGGANTEAFF

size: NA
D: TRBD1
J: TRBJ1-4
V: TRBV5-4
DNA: TGTGCCAGCAGCGGGGGACAGGGAAGTTCCGAAAAACTGTTTTTT
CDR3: CASSGGQGSSEKLFF

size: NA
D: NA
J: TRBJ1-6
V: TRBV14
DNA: TGTGCCAGCAGCGACCCCTTTTTGCGGAATTCACCCCTCCACTTT
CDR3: CASSDPFLRNSPLHF

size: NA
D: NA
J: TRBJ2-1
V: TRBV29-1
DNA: TGCAGCGGGCACTCGGGGGCTAGCGGTTACAATGAGCAGTTCTTC
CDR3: CSGHSGASGYNEQFF

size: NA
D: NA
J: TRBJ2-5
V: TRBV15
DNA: TGTGCCACCGGAGCGCCACAAGAGACCCAGTACTTC
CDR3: CATGAPQETQYF

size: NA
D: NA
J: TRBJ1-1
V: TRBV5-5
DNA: TGTGCCAGCAGCTTGACCGGGGGGAACACTGAAGCTTTCTTT
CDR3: CASSLTGGNTEAFF

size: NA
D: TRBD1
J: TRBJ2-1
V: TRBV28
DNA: TGTGCCAGCAGTGGGACAGGGGATACCCCAGAGCAGTTCTTC
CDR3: CASSGTGDTPEQFF

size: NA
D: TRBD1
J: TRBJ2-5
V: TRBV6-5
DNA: TGTGCCAGCAGTACCGGGACAGGGATCAGGGAGACCCAGTACTTC
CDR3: CASSTGTGIRETQYF

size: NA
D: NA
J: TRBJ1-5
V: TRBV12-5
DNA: TGTGCTAGTGTCAGGGGTGGCAGCAATCAGCCCCAGCATTTT
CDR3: CASVRGGSNQPQHF

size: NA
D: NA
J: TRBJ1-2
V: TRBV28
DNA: TGTGCCAGCAGTCAATGGGGCCTCTATGGCTACACCTTC
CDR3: CASSQWGLYGYTF

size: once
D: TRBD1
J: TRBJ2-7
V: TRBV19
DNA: TGTGCCAGTAGTTACGGGACAGCATTCGGCGAGCAGTACTTC
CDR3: CASSYGTAFGEQYF

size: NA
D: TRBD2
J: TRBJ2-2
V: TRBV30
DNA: TGTGCCTGGAGTAAAGCGGGGGGCCGAGGCACCGGGGAGCTGTTTTTT
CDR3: CAWSKAGGRGTGELFF

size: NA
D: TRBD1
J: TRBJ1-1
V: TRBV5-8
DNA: TGTGCCAGCAGCTCAACAGGGGTTGAAGCTTTCTTT
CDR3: CASSSTGVEAFF

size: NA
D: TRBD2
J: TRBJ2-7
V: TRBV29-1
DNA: TGCAGCGTTTCTAGCGGGAGTGTGTCCGATCCCCACTCCTACGAGCAGTACTTC
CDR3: CSVSSGSVSDPHSYEQYF

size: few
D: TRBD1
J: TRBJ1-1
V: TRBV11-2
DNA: TGTGCCAGCAGCTTAGATACAGGGGTAGTGAACACTGAAGCTTTCTTT
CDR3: CASSLDTGVVNTEAFF

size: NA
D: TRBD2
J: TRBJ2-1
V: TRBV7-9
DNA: TGTGCCAGCAGCTTACTAGCGGGAGTGGGCAATGAGCAGTTCTTC
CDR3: CASSLLAGVGNEQFF

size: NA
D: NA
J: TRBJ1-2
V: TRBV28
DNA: TGTGCCAGCAGTTTGGTAGCGACGGAACTACAATATGGCTACACCTTC
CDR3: CASSLVATELQYGYTF

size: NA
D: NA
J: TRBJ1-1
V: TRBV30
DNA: TGTGCCTGGAGTGTTGCCAGTTGGTTAGAAGCTTTCTTT
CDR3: CAWSVASWLEAFF

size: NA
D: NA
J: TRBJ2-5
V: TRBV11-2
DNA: TGTGCCAGCCGGAGGGCTGGTTTCCAAGAGACCCAGTACTTC
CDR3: CASRRAGFQETQYF

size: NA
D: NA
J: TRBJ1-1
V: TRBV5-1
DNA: TGCGCCAGCAGCTTGTTCATGAACACTGAAGCTTTCTTT
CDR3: CASSLFMNTEAFF

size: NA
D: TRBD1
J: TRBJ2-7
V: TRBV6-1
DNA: TGTGCCAGCAAGTGGGAACAGGGGATCTACGAGCAGTACTTC
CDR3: CASKWEQGIYEQYF

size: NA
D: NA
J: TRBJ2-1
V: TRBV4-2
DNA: TGTGCCAGCAGCCAAGAGTGGAGAGCTTTTGAAGAGCAGTTCTTC
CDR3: CASSQEWRAFEEQFF

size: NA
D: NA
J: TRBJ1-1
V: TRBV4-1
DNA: TGCGCCAGCAGACTCGAAAGCGGCACTGAAGCTTTCTTT
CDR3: CASRLESGTEAFF